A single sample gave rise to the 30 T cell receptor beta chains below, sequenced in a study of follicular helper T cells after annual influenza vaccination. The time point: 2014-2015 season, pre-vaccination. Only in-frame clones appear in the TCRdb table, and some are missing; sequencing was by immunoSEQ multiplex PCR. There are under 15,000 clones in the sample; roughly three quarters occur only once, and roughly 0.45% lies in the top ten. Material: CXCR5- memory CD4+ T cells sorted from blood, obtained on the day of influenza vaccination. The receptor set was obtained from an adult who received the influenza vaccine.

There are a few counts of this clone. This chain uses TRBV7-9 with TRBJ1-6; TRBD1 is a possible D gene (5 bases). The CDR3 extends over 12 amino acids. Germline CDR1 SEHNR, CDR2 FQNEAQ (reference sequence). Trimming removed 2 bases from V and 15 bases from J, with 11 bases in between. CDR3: CASSLSAGLLHF. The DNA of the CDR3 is TGTGCCAGCAGCTTATCGGCAGGGCTCCTCCACTTT.

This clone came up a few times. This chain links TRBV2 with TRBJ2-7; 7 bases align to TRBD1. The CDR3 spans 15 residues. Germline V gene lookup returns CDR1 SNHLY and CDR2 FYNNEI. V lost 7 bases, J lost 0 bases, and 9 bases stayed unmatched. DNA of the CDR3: TGTGCCAGCATCCCTATAGGGACAGTCTCCTACGAGCAGTACTTC. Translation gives CASIPIGTVSYEQYF. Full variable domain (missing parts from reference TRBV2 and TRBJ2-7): EPEVTQTPSHQVTQMGQEVILRCVPISNHLYFYWYRQILGQKVEFLVSFYNNEISEKSEIFDDQFSVERPDGSNFTLKIRSTKLEDSAMYFCASIPIGTVSYEQYFGPGTRLTVT.

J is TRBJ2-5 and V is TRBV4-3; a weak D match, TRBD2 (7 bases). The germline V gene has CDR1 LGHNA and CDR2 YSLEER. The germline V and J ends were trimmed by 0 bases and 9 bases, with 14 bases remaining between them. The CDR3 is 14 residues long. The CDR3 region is CASSQDIGGQAQYF. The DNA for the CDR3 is TGCGCCAGCAGCCAAGATATCGGGGGGCAGGCCCAGTACTTC.

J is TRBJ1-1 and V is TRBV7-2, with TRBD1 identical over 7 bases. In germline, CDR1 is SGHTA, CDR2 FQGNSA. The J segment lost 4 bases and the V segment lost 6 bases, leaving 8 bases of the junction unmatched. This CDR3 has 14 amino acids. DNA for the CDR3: TGTGCCAGCAGACTAGCGACAGGGATCACTGAAGCTTTCTTT. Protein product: CASRLATGITEAFF.

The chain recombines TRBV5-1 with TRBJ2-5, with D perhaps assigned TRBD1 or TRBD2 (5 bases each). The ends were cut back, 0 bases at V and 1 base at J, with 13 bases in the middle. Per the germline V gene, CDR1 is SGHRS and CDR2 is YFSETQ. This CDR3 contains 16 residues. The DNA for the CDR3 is TGCGCCAGCAGCTTGGCGGGGCGGGTGGCCCAAGAGACCCAGTACTTC. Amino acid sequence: CASSLAGRVAQETQYF.

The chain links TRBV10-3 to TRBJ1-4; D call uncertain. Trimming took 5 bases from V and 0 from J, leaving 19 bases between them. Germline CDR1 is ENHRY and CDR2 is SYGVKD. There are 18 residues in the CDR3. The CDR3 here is CAISKILSGFATNEKLFF. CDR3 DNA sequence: TGTGCCATCAGTAAAATCCTTTCGGGCTTTGCAACTAATGAAAAACTGTTTTTT.

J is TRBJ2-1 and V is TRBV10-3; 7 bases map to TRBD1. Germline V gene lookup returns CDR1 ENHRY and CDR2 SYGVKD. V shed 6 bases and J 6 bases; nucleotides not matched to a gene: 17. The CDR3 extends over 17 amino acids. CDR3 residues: CAIREYTTGAIRNEQFF. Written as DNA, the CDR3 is TGTGCCATCAGGGAATATACAACAGGGGCGATCCGCAATGAGCAGTTCTTC.

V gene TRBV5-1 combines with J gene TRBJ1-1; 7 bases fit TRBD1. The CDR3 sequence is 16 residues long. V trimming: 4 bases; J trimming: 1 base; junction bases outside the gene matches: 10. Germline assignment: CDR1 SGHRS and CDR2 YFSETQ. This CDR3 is CASSNNPGQRNTEAFF. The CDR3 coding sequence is TGCGCCAGCAGCAATAATCCGGGACAGAGGAACACTGAAGCTTTCTTT.

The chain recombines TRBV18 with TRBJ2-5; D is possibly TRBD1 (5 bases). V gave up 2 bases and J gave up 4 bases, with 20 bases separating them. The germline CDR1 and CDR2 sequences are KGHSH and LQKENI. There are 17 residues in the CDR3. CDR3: CASSPWNSGATRETQYF. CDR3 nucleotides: TGTGCCAGCTCACCATGGAACTCTGGGGCCACCAGAGAGACCCAGTACTTC. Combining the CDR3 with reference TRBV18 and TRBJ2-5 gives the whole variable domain NAGVMQNPRHLVRRRGQEARLRCSPMKGHSHVYWYRQLPEEGLKFMVYLQKENIIDESGMPKERFSAEFPKEGPSILRIQQVVRGDSAAYFCASSPWNSGATRETQYFGPGTRLLVL.

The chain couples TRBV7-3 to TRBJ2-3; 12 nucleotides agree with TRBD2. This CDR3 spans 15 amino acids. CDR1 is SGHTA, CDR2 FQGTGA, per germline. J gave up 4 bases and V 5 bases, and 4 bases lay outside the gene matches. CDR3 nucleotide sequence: TGTGCCAGCAGCCTAGCGGGGGGGCCTCCAGATACGCAGTATTTT. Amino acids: CASSLAGGPPDTQYF.

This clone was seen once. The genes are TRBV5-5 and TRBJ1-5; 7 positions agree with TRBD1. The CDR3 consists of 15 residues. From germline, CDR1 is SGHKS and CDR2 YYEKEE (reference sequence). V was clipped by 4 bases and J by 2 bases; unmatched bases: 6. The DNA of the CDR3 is TGTGCCAGCAGCGATCGACAGGGAGGCAATCAGCCCCAGCATTTT. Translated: CASSDRQGGNQPQHF.

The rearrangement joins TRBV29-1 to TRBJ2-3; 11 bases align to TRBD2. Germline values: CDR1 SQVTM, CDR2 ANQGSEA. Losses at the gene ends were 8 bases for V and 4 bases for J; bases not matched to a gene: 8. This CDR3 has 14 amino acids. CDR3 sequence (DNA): TGCAGCACCACCGGGACTAGCGGCGCAGATACGCAGTATTTT. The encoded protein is CSTTGTSGADTQYF.

DNA of the CDR3: TGTGCCAGCAGCTTCGACAGGGTTGAGACCCAGTACTTC. Its protein product is CASSFDRVETQYF. The rearrangement uses TRBV5-4 and TRBJ2-5; 7 bases map to TRBD1. This CDR3 has 13 residues. The V gene end was trimmed by 2 bases and the J gene end by 5 bases; junction bases not matched to a gene: 3. Germline V lookup: CDR1 SGHNT, CDR2 YYREEE (reference sequence).

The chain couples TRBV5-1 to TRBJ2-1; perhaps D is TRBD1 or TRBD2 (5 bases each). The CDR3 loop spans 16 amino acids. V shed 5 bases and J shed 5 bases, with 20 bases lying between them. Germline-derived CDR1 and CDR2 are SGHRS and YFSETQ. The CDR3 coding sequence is TGCGCCAGCAGAATCGAAGTAGGGACCTATCACAATGAGCAGTTCTTC. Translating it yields CASRIEVGTYHNEQFF.

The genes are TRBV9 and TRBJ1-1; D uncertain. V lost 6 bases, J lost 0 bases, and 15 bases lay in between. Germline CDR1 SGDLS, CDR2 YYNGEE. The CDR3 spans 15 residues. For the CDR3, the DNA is TGTGCCAGCACCATAGAGGGAAGGATGAACACTGAAGCTTTCTTT. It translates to CASTIEGRMNTEAFF.

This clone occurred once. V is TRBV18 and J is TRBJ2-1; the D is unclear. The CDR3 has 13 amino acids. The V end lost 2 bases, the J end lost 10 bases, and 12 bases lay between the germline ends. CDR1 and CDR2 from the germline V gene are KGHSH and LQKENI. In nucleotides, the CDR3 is TGTGCCAGCTCACCAGGGGTTCTAGGGGAGCAGTTCTTC. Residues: CASSPGVLGEQFF.

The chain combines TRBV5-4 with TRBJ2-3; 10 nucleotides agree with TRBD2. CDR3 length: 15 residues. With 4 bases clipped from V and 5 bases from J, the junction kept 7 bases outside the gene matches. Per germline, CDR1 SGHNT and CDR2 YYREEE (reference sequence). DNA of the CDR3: TGTGCCAGCAGCAAAGCGGGGGGGCAGGTAGATACGCAGTATTTT. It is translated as CASSKAGGQVDTQYF.

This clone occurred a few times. CDR3 nucleotides: TGTGCCAGCAGCCCTACCCTGGGACACCCCAATTCACCCCTCCACTTT. Translated: CASSPTLGHPNSPLHF. This chain links TRBV7-9 with TRBJ1-6, with a weak D call TRBD1 (6 bases). Looked up from germline, CDR1 is SEHNR and CDR2 is FQNEAQ (reference sequence). The CDR3 has 16 residues. The germline V and J ends were trimmed by 5 bases and 7 bases, with 18 bases remaining between them.

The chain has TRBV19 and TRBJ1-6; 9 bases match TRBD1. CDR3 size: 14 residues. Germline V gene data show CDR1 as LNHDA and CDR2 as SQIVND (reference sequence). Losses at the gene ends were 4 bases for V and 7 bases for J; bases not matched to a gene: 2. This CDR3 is CASSRGTGNSPLHF. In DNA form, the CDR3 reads TGTGCCAGTAGTAGAGGGACAGGGAATTCACCCCTCCACTTT.

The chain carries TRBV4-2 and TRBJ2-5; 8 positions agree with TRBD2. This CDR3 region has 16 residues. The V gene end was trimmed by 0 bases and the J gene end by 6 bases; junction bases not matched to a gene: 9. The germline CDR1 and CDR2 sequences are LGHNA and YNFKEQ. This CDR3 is CASSQDVGGGRKTQYF. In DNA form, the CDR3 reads TGTGCCAGCAGCCAAGATGTTGGCGGGGGGAGGAAGACCCAGTACTTC.

The CDR3 reads CASSSETGGYEQYF. Written as DNA, the CDR3 is TGTGCCAGCAGCTCGGAGACAGGGGGCTACGAGCAGTACTTC. The genes are TRBV7-2 and TRBJ2-7; 9 bases are a match to TRBD1. There are 14 residues in the CDR3. V gave up 4 bases and J gave up 3 bases; unmatched junction bases: 4. CDR1 SGHTA and CDR2 FQGNSA come from the germline V gene.

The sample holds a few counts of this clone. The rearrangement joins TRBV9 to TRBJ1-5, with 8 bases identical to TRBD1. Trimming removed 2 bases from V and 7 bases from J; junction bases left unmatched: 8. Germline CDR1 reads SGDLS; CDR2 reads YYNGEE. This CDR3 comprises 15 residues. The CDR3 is CASSVSGQGSQPQHF. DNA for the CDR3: TGTGCCAGCAGCGTTTCTGGACAGGGCAGCCAGCCCCAGCATTTT.

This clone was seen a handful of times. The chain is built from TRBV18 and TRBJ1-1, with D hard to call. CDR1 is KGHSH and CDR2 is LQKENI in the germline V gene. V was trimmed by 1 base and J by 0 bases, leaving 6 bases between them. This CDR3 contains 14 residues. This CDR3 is CASSPRQLNTEAFF. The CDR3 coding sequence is TGTGCCAGCTCACCACGGCAGTTGAACACTGAAGCTTTCTTT.

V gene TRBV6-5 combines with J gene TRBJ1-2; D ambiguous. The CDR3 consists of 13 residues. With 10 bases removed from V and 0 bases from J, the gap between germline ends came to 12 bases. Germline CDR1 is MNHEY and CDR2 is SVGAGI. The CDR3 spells CATSHETNYGYTF. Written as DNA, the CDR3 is TGTGCCACCTCGCATGAGACTAACTATGGCTACACCTTC.

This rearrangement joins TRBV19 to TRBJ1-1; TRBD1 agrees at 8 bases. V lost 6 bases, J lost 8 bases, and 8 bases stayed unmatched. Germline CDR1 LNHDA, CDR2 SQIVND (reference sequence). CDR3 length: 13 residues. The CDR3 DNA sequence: TGTGCCAGTAGAAGGACAGGGAACTCGGAAGCTTTCTTT. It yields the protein CASRRTGNSEAFF.

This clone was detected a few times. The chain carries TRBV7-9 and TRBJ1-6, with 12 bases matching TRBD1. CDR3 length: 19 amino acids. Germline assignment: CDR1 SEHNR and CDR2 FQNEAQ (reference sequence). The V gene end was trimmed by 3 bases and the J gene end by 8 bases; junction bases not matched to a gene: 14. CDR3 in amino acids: CASSFTGGTGGVMDSPLHF. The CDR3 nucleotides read TGTGCCAGCAGCTTTACTGGCGGGACAGGGGGCGTTATGGATTCACCCCTCCACTTT.

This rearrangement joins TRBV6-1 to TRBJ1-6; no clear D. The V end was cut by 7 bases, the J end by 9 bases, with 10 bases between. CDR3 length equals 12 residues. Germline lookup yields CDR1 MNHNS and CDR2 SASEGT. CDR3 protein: CASIIMGSPLHF. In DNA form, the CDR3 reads TGTGCCAGCATTATAATGGGTTCACCCCTCCACTTT.

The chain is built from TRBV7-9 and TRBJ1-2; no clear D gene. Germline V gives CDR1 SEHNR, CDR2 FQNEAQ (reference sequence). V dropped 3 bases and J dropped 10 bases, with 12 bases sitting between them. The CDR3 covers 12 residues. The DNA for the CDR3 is TGTGCCAGCAGCTTTTATTCCGGGGTCTACACCTTC. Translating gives CASSFYSGVYTF. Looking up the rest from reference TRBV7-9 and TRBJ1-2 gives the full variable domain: DTGVSQNPRHKITKRGQNVTFRCDPISEHNRLYWYRQTLGQGPEFLTYFQNEAQLEKSRLLSDRFSAERPKGSFSTLEIQRTEQGDSAMYLCASSFYSGVYTFGSGTRLTVV.

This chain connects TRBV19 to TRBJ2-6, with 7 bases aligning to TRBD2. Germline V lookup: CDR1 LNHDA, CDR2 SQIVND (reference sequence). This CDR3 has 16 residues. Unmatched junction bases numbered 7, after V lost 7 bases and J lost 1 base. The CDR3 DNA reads TGTGCCAGTAAATTACGGGGAGGGTCTGGGGCCAACGTCCTGACTTTC. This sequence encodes CASKLRGGSGANVLTF.

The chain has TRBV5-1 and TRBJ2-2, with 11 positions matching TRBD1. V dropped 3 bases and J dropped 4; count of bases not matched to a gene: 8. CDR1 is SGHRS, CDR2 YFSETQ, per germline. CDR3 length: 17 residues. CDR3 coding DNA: TGCGCCAGCAGCTGGACAGGGGGCAGGTCCGGCACCGGGGAGCTGTTTTTT. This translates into CASSWTGGRSGTGELFF.